This T cell receptor (beta chain) was recovered during a study of control samples from healthy donors and cancer patients. V lost 4 bases, J lost 0 bases, and 11 bases stayed unmatched. The CDR3 totals 17 residues. The germline V gene encodes CDR1 SGHVS and CDR2 FQNEAQ. The method was immunoSEQ multiplex PCR; TCRdb's version includes in-frame clones alone and lacks a portion of them. The data show 170,000 or so clones, about 93% seen once. The clonotype originates from a man between 18 and 29 years old in good health. The sample consisted of blood. The V and J genes are TRBV7-8 and TRBJ2-7; 8 bases agree with TRBD2. For the CDR3, the DNA is TGTGCCAGCAGCTCCCGCGGAGCGGGGGTTCTCTCCTACGAGCAGTACTTC. Protein product: CASSSRGAGVLSYEQYF. Complete variable domain (other parts from reference TRBV7-8 and TRBJ2-7): GAGVSQSPRYKVAKRGQDVALRCDPISGHVSLFWYQQALGQGPEFLTYFQNEAQLDKSGLPSDRFFAERPEGSVSTLKIQRTQQEDSAVYLCASSSRGAGVLSYEQYFGPGTRLTVT.